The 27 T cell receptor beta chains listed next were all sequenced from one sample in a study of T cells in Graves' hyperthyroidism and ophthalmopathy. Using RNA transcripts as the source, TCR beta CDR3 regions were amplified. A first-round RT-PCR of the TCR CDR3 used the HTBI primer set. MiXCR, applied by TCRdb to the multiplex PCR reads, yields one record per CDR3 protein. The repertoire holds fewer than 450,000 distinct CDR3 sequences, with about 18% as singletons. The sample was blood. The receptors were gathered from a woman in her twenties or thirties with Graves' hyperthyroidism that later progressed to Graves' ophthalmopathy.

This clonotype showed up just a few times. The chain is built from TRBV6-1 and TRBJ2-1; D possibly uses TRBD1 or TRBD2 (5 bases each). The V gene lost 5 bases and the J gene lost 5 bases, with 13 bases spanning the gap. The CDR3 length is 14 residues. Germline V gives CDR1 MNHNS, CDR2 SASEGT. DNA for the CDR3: TGTGCCAGCAGTATCGGGACGGTTAACAATGAGCAGTTCTTC. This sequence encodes CASSIGTVNNEQFF.

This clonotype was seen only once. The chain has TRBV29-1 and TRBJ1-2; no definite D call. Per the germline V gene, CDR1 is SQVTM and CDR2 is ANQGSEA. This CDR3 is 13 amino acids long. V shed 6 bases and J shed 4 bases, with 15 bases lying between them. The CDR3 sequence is CSVARDKSYGYTF. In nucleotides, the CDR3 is TGCAGCGTCGCTAGGGATAAGAGCTATGGCTACACCTTC.

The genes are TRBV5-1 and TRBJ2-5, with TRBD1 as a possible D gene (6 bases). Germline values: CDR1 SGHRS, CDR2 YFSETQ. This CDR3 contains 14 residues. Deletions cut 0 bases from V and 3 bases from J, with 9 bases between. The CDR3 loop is CASSLENREETQYF. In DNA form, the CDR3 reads TGCGCCAGCAGCTTGGAAAACAGGGAAGAGACCCAGTACTTC.

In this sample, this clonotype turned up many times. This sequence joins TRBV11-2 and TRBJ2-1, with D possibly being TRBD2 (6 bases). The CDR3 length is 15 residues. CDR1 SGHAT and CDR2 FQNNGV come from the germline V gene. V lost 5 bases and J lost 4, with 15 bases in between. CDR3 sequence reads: CASSQGDAGYNEQFF. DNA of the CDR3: TGTGCCAGCAGCCAAGGGGACGCGGGATACAATGAGCAGTTCTTC.

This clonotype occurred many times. CDR3 residues: CASSLSMGDDVFQETQYF. The DNA for the CDR3 is TGTGCCAGCAGTTTATCGATGGGGGATGACGTTTTCCAAGAGACCCAGTACTTC. V is TRBV27 and J is TRBJ2-5; D tentatively reads TRBD1 or TRBD2 (5 bases each). Germline CDR1 MNHEY, CDR2 SMNVEV (reference sequence). Trimming removed 0 bases from V and 1 base from J, with 18 bases in between. The CDR3 has 18 residues.

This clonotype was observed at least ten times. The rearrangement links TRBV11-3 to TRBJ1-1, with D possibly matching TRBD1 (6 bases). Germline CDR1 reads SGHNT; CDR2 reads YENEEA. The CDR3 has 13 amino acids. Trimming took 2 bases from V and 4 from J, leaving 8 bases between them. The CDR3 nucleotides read TGTGCCAGCAGCTTACAGGGGCTCACTGAAGCTTTCTTT. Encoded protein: CASSLQGLTEAFF.

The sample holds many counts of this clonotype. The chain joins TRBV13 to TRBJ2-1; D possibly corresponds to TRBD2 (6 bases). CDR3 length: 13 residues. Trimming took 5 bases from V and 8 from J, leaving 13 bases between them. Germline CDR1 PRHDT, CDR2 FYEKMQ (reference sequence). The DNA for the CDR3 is TGTGCCAGCAGCCCGGTCGGGGGATATGAGCAGTTCTTC. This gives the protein CASSPVGGYEQFF.

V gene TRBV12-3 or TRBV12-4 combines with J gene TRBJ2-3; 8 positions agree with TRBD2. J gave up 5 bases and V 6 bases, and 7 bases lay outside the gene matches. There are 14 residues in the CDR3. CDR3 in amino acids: CASSPSGGLDTQYF. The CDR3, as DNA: TGTGCCAGCAGCCCTTCGGGGGGGTTAGATACGCAGTATTTT.

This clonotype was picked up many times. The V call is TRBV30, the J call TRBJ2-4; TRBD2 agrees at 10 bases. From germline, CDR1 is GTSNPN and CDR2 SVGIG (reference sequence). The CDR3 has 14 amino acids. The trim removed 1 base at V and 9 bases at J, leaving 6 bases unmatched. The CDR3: CAWSGELAGPIQYF. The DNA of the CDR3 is TGTGCCTGGAGTGGTGAACTAGCGGGACCCATTCAGTACTTC.

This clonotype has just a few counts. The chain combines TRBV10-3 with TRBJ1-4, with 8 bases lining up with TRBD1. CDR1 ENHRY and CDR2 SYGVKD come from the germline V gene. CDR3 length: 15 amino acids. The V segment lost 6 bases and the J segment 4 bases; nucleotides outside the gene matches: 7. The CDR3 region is CAISNTGGDNEKLFF. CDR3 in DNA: TGTGCCATCAGCAACACAGGGGGAGATAATGAAAAACTGTTTTTT.

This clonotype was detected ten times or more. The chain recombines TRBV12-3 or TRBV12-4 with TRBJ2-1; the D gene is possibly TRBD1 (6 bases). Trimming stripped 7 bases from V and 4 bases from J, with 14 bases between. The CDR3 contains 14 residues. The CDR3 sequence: CASIGQPGYNEQFF. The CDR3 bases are TGTGCCAGCATTGGACAGCCGGGTTACAATGAGCAGTTCTTC.

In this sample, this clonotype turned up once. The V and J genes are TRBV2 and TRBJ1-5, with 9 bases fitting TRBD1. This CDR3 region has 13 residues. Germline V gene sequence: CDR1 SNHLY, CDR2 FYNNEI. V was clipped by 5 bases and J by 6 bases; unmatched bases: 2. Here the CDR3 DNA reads TGTGCCAGCAGTACACAGGGGGCTCAGCCCCAGCATTTT. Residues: CASSTQGAQPQHF. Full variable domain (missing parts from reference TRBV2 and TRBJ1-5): EPEVTQTPSHQVTQMGQEVILRCVPISNHLYFYWYRQILGQKVEFLVSFYNNEISEKSEIFDDQFSVERPDGSNFTLKIRSTKLEDSAMYFCASSTQGAQPQHFGDGTRLSIL.

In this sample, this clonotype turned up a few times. The CDR3 protein is CAWSVGGRGNIQYF. The CDR3 DNA follows: TGTGCCTGGAGTGTGGGGGGCCGGGGGAACATTCAGTACTTC. This sequence joins TRBV30 and TRBJ2-4; TRBD1 or TRBD2 may be the D gene (6 bases each). Germline V CDR1 and CDR2: GTSNPN, SVGIG (reference sequence). Deletions cut 0 bases from V and 7 bases from J, with 13 bases between. There are 14 residues in the CDR3.

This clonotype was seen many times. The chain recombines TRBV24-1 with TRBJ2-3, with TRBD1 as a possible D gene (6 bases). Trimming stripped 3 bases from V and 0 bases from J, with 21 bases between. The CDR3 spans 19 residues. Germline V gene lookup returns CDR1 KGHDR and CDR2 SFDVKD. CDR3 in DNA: TGTGCCACCAGTGATAGACCGAATTACAGGGCGGATAGCACAGATACGCAGTATTTT. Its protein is CATSDRPNYRADSTDTQYF.

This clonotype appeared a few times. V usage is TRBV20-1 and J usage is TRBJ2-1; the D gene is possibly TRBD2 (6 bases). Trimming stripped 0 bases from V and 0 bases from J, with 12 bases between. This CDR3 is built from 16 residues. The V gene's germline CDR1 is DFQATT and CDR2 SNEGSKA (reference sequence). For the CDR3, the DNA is TGCAGTGCTAGAGATCCGGGGGTGATCTCCTACAATGAGCAGTTCTTC. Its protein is CSARDPGVISYNEQFF.

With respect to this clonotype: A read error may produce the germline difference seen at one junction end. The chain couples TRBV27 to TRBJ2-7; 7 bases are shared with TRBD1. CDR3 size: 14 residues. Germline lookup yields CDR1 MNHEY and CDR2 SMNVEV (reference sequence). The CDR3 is CASNLSRGFYEQYF. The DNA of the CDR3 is TGTGCCAGCAATTTATCCAGGGGGTTCTACGAGCAGTACTTC.

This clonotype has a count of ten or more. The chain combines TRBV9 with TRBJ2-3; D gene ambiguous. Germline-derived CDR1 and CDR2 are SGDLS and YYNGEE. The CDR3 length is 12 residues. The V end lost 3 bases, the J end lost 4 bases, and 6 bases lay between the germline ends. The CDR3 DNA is TGTGCCAGCAGCGAGCCCTCAGATACGCAGTATTTT. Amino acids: CASSEPSDTQYF.

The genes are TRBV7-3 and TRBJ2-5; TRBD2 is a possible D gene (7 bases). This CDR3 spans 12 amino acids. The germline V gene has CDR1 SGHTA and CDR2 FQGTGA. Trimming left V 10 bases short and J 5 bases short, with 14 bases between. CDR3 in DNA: TGTGCCACAGAGCGGGACATGGAGACCCAGTACTTC. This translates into CATERDMETQYF.

The chain's CDR3 is CATQGTSGRRGEQFF. The CDR3 coding sequence is TGTGCCACCCAAGGGACTAGCGGGAGACGGGGTGAGCAGTTCTTC. The chain joins TRBV19 to TRBJ2-1, with 14 bases fitting TRBD2. Trimming removed 10 bases from V and 9 bases from J; junction bases left unmatched: 11. This CDR3 has 15 residues. Germline CDR1 is LNHDA and CDR2 is SQIVND (reference sequence).

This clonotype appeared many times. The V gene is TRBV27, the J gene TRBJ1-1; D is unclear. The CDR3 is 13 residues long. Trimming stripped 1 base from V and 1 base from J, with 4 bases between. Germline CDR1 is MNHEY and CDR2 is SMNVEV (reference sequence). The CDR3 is CASSLFPNTEAFF. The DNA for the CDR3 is TGTGCCAGCAGTTTATTCCCGAACACTGAAGCTTTCTTT.

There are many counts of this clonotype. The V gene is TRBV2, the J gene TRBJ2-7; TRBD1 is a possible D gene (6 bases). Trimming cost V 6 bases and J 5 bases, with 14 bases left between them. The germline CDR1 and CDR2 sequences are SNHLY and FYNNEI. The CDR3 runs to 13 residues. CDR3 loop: CASRQGIFDEQYF. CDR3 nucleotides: TGTGCCAGCAGACAGGGCATTTTCGACGAGCAGTACTTC.

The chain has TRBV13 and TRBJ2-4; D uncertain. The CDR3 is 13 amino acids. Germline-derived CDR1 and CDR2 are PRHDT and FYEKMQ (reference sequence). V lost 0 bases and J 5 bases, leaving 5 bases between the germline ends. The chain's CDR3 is CASSLGIQNIQYF. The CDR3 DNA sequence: TGTGCCAGCAGCTTAGGCATCCAAAACATTCAGTACTTC.

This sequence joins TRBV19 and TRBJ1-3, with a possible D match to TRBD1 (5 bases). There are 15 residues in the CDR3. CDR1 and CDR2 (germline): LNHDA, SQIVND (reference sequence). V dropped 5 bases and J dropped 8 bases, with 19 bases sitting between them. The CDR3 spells CASSPGTSRLDTIYF. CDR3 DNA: TGTGCCAGTAGTCCAGGGACTTCTCGTCTAGACACCATATATTTT.

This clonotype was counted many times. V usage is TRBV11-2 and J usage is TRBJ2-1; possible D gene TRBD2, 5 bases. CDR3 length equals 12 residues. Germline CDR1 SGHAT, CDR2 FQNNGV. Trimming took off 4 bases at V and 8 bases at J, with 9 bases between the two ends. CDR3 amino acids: CASSSSGHEQFF. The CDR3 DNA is TGTGCCAGCAGCTCAAGCGGACATGAGCAGTTCTTC.

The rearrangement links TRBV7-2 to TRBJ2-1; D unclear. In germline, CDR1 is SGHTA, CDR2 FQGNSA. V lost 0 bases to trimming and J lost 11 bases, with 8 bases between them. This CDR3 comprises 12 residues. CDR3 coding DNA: TGTGCCAGCAGCTTAGCTGACTTCAAGCAGTTCTTC. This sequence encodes CASSLADFKQFF.

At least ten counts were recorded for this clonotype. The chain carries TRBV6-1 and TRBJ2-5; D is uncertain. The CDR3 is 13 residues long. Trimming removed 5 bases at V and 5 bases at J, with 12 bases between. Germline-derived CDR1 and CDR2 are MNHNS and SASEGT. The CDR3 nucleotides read TGTGCCAGCAGTTACATTGGGTCGGAGACCCAGTACTTC. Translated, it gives CASSYIGSETQYF.

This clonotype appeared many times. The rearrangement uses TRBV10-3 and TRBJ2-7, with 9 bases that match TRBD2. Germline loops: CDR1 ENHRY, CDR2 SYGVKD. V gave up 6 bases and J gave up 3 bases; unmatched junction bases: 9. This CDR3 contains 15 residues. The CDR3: CAIRSRASGNYEQYF. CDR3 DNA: TGTGCCATCAGGTCTAGGGCTAGCGGGAACTACGAGCAGTACTTC.